Listed here are 15 T cell receptor beta chains from one sample, sequenced in a study of sequential checkpoint blockade in melanoma. Profiled with immunoSEQ multiplex PCR; TCRdb holds only in-frame clones, not every one. The sample contains just over 20,000 clones, roughly 30% of which appear only once. The treatment here: randomized to nivolumab then ipilimumab (arm A) or the reverse (arm B). The sequences come from tumor tissue (inferred from file names), collected from a patient given nivolumab and ipilimumab in sequence. The receptors come from a human donor with melanoma.

This clone has a handful of counts. The chain has TRBV11-3 and TRBJ2-2; possibly TRBD1 for D (5 bases). CDR1 SGHNT and CDR2 YENEEA come from the germline V gene. Trimming cost V 4 bases and J 4 bases, with 10 bases left between them. The CDR3 covers 14 residues. In DNA form, the CDR3 reads TGTGCCAGCAGCTCCCTTGGGGCCACCGGGGAGCTGTTTTTT. Its translation is CASSSLGATGELFF.

This clone has only a few counts. The CDR3 loop is CASSPRGQGATNEKLFF. CDR3 coding DNA: TGTGCCAGCAGCCCGAGAGGTCAGGGGGCAACTAATGAAAAACTGTTTTTT. This sequence joins TRBV9 and TRBJ1-4, with 7 bases identical to TRBD1. V shed 4 bases, J shed 0 bases, and the junction held 9 bases outside the gene matches. The germline V gene has CDR1 SGDLS and CDR2 YYNGEE. The CDR3 runs 17 residues.

This chain uses TRBV6-8 with TRBJ2-7; D might be TRBD2 (6 bases). The length of the CDR3 is 16 residues. Looked up from germline, CDR1 is MNHGY and CDR2 is SAAAGT. Trimming stripped 0 bases from V and 1 base from J, with 13 bases between. CDR3 in amino acids: CASSYSSSGASYEQYF. The CDR3 DNA is TGTGCCAGCAGTTACTCGAGTAGCGGCGCGTCCTACGAGCAGTACTTC.

The chain combines TRBV6-8 with TRBJ2-5; a weak D match, TRBD1 (5 bases). Germline V gene data show CDR1 as MNHGY and CDR2 as SAAAGT. The CDR3 covers 14 residues. Between the trimmed V and J ends, which lost 0 bases and 5 bases, there was a span of 10 bases. In nucleotides, the CDR3 is TGTGCCAGCAGTTACTCCAGGGTCGAGGAGACCCAGTACTTC. Its protein product is CASSYSRVEETQYF.

The rearrangement joins TRBV27 to TRBJ1-6, with D unclear. The V end lost 2 bases, the J end lost 6 bases, and 11 bases lay between the germline ends. Germline values: CDR1 MNHEY, CDR2 SMNVEV (reference sequence). The CDR3 runs to 15 residues. The CDR3 DNA reads as TGTGCCAGCAGTTTAATCCCGCTGGCTAATTCACCCCTCCACTTT. Protein product: CASSLIPLANSPLHF.

This clone has just a few counts. CDR3 protein: CASSLTFSGSGDTQYF. CDR3 bases: TGTGCCAGCAGCTTAACGTTTTCCGGATCGGGGGATACGCAGTATTTT. V gene TRBV11-3 combines with J gene TRBJ2-3; weak D call: TRBD2 (5 bases). The ends were cut back, 2 bases at V and 6 bases at J, with 18 bases in the middle. This CDR3 comprises 16 residues. In germline, CDR1 is SGHNT, CDR2 YENEEA.

This clone was seen a handful of times. The J gene is TRBJ1-5, the V gene TRBV6-8; unclear D gene. V dropped 6 bases and J dropped 6 bases, with 12 bases sitting between them. The CDR3 spans 13 residues. Germline CDR1 is MNHGY and CDR2 is SAAAGT. CDR3 sequence reads: CASRTGSGQPQHF. In DNA form, the CDR3 reads TGTGCCAGCAGAACCGGGTCGGGTCAGCCCCAGCATTTT.

The rearrangement joins TRBV18 to TRBJ1-2; D remains unclear. Trimming stripped 3 bases from V and 1 base from J, with 6 bases between. This CDR3 has 13 residues. Germline V gene data show CDR1 as KGHSH and CDR2 as LQKENI. The CDR3 region has the DNA TGTGCCAGCTCACCTCTCGATAACTATGGCTACACCTTC. It is translated as CASSPLDNYGYTF.

The chain couples TRBV6-8 to TRBJ1-1, with D unresolved. Per the germline V gene, CDR1 is MNHGY and CDR2 is SAAAGT. With 4 bases removed from V and 0 bases from J, the gap between germline ends came to 6 bases. The CDR3 is made up of 13 amino acids. CDR3 protein: CASSFGMNTEAFF. CDR3 DNA: TGTGCCAGCAGTTTCGGGATGAACACTGAAGCTTTCTTT.

This clone was detected a few times. The chain has TRBV9 and TRBJ2-7, with 7 nucleotides matching TRBD1. Germline trimming cut 4 bases from V and 1 base from J; bases unmatched to any gene: 8. Germline V gives CDR1 SGDLS, CDR2 YYNGEE. The CDR3 has 15 residues. CDR3 in DNA: TGTGCCAGCAGCTCAACAGGGGAACTATCCTACGAGCAGTACTTC. Translated: CASSSTGELSYEQYF. Using reference TRBV9 and TRBJ2-7 for the parts outside the CDR3, the full variable domain is DSGVTQTPKHLITATGQRVTLRCSPRSGDLSVYWYQQSLDQGLQFLIQYYNGEERAKGNILERFSAQQFPDLHSELNLSSLELGDSALYFCASSSTGELSYEQYFGPGTRLTVT.

Many counts were recorded for this clone. The chain links TRBV7-2 to TRBJ2-3; D is possibly TRBD1 (6 bases). CDR1 and CDR2 (germline): SGHTA, FQGNSA. The CDR3 covers 13 residues. V was pared by 5 bases and J by 6 bases, with 12 bases between. CDR3 DNA: TGTGCCAGCAGCCGACAGGTGGGGGATACGCAGTATTTT. Encoded protein: CASSRQVGDTQYF.

In this sample, this clone turned up a few times. The chain uses TRBV28 and TRBJ1-3; D is unclear. The CDR3 is 13 amino acids. The V gene's germline CDR1 is MDHEN and CDR2 SYDVKM. Deletions cut 10 bases from V and 0 bases from J, with 10 bases between. As DNA, the CDR3 is TGTGCCACCTACTCCGCCTCTGGAAACACCATATATTTT. Its protein is CATYSASGNTIYF.

There are a few counts of this clone. The chain recombines TRBV6-8 with TRBJ1-1, with TRBD1 matching 7 bases. CDR1 and CDR2 (germline): MNHGY, SAAAGT. The J segment lost 11 bases and the V segment lost 8 bases, leaving 14 bases of the junction unmatched. The CDR3 is made up of 13 amino acids. The CDR3 loop reads CASVFKQGMRAFF. The DNA of the CDR3 is TGTGCCAGCGTTTTTAAACAGGGGATGAGGGCTTTCTTT.

This chain uses TRBV15 with TRBJ1-4; tentatively, D is TRBD1 (6 bases). This CDR3 is built from 18 residues. The V gene lost 5 bases and the J gene lost 0 bases, with 19 bases spanning the gap. Germline V gene sequence: CDR1 LNHNV, CDR2 YYDKDF (reference sequence). CDR3 sequence: CATSGPLGTLSTNEKLFF. As DNA, the CDR3 is TGTGCCACCAGCGGACCCCTAGGGACACTGTCAACTAATGAAAAACTGTTTTTT.

This clone was counted a few times. The chain carries TRBV28 and TRBJ2-2, with TRBD2 matching over 9 bases. The CDR3 is made up of 16 amino acids. Germline CDR1 is MDHEN and CDR2 is SYDVKM. With 5 bases clipped from V and 9 bases from J, the junction kept 13 bases outside the gene matches. CDR3 nucleotide sequence: TGTGCCAGCAGTCTTGGCGGGGGGGCCGTTATCAGGGAGCTGTTTTTT. It is translated as CASSLGGGAVIRELFF. The full variable domain, in which reference TRBV28 and TRBJ2-2 provide the parts outside the CDR3, is DVKVTQSSRYLVKRTGEKVFLECVQDMDHENMFWYRQDPGLGLRLIYFSYDVKMKEKGDIPEGYSVSREKKERFSLILESASTNQTSMYLCASSLGGGAVIRELFFGEGSRLTVL.